This is a list of T cell receptor beta chains from one sample in a study of cytomegalovirus exposure and HLA in healthy donors. Using immunoSEQ multiplex PCR, the repertoire was profiled, and TCRdb retains in-frame clones only, with some absent. This sample yields 100,000 to 150,000 clones, of which 15% are seen a single time; roughly 2% belongs to the top ten. The sample comprised PBMCs. The receptors stem from a woman younger than 35 in good health and CMV-seronegative. CDR3s include the opening cysteine and the closing phenylalanine or tryptophan. D genes are given only for firm matches. For some rows the clone size is stated as once, few or many, or as a class when expanded; others skip it.

v_gene: TRBV5-1; j_gene: TRBJ1-1; abundance: -; d_gene: -; CDR3nt: TGCGCCAGCAGCTTGGCTGGGGCGCCGAACACTGAAGCTTTCTTT; CDR3aa: CASSLAGAPNTEAFF
v_gene: TRBV9; j_gene: TRBJ2-3; abundance: -; d_gene: TRBD1; CDR3nt: TGTGCCAGCAGCGTAGAAGGGGGCGGAGATACGCAGTATTTT; CDR3aa: CASSVEGGGDTQYF
v_gene: TRBV27; j_gene: TRBJ1-2; abundance: few; d_gene: -; CDR3nt: TGTGCCAGCAGTTTATATCCCTCCTATGGCTACACCTTC; CDR3aa: CASSLYPSYGYTF
v_gene: TRBV7-2; j_gene: TRBJ2-1; abundance: few; d_gene: -; CDR3nt: TGTGCCAGCAGCGCTACTACCGCGAATGAGCAGTTCTTC; CDR3aa: CASSATTANEQFF
v_gene: TRBV29-1; j_gene: TRBJ2-7; abundance: few; d_gene: -; CDR3nt: TGCAGCGTTGTAGTTGTAGCCTACGAGCAGTACTTC; CDR3aa: CSVVVVAYEQYF
v_gene: TRBV7-6; j_gene: TRBJ1-3; abundance: -; d_gene: -; CDR3nt: TGTGCCAGCAGCTCCGAGGACACCATATATTTT; CDR3aa: CASSSEDTIYF
v_gene: TRBV5-8; j_gene: TRBJ2-1; abundance: -; d_gene: -; CDR3nt: TGTGCCAGCAGCTTCGACGGGGGCAATGAGCAGTTCTTC; CDR3aa: CASSFDGGNEQFF
v_gene: TRBV6-1; j_gene: TRBJ2-2; abundance: few; d_gene: -; CDR3nt: TGTGCCAGCAGTGTCAAGGACAGCCGCGGGGAGCTGTTTTTT; CDR3aa: CASSVKDSRGELFF
v_gene: TRBV5-4; j_gene: TRBJ1-3; abundance: few; d_gene: TRBD1; CDR3nt: TGTGCCAGCAGCTTGGCACCGACAGGGGGTGGAAACACCATATATTTT; CDR3aa: CASSLAPTGGGNTIYF
v_gene: TRBV11-1; j_gene: TRBJ1-4; abundance: -; d_gene: -; CDR3nt: TGTGCCAGCAGCCAATGGGAGGATGCAACTAATGAAAAACTGTTTTTT; CDR3aa: CASSQWEDATNEKLFF
v_gene: TRBV6-5; j_gene: TRBJ2-7; abundance: -; d_gene: TRBD2; CDR3nt: TGTGCCAGCAGTTACTTTCCCGGGACTAGCGGGTACGAGCAGTACTTC; CDR3aa: CASSYFPGTSGYEQYF
v_gene: TRBV28; j_gene: TRBJ2-3; abundance: -; d_gene: TRBD2; CDR3nt: TGTGCCAGCAGTCCCTCGACTAGCATAGATACGCAGTATTTT; CDR3aa: CASSPSTSIDTQYF
v_gene: TRBV27; j_gene: TRBJ1-1; abundance: few; d_gene: -; CDR3nt: TGTGCCAGCAGTTTTCAGGGGCGCACTGAAGCTTTCTTT; CDR3aa: CASSFQGRTEAFF
v_gene: TRBV5-4; j_gene: TRBJ1-1; abundance: few; d_gene: TRBD1; CDR3nt: TGTGCCAGCAGCTTGGCCCACAGGGGCACTGAAGCTTTCTTT; CDR3aa: CASSLAHRGTEAFF
v_gene: TRBV5-4; j_gene: TRBJ2-7; abundance: few; d_gene: -; CDR3nt: TGTGCCAGCAGCCCGGACATAAACCGAGAGCAGTACTTC; CDR3aa: CASSPDINREQYF
v_gene: TRBV7-3; j_gene: TRBJ2-1; abundance: -; d_gene: -; CDR3nt: TGTGCCAGCAGCTTAAATCTAGCCGATGAGCAGTTCTTC; CDR3aa: CASSLNLADEQFF
v_gene: TRBV2; j_gene: TRBJ2-3; abundance: few; d_gene: TRBD2; CDR3nt: TGTGCCAGCAGGGATCGACTAGCGGGAATCGGGTATTTT; CDR3aa: CASRDRLAGIGYF
v_gene: TRBV7-2; j_gene: TRBJ1-5; abundance: few; d_gene: TRBD1; CDR3nt: TGTGCCAGCAGTTCTACAGGGGGACAGCCCCAGCATTTT; CDR3aa: CASSSTGGQPQHF
v_gene: TRBV6-4; j_gene: TRBJ2-2; abundance: few; d_gene: -; CDR3nt: TGTGCCAGCAGTGACTCAAGTCAGGCCGGGGAGCTGTTTTTT; CDR3aa: CASSDSSQAGELFF
v_gene: TRBV18; j_gene: TRBJ1-2; abundance: few; d_gene: TRBD1; CDR3nt: TGTGCCAGCTCAACCAGATACCCAGGGGGAGATGGCTACACCTTC; CDR3aa: CASSTRYPGGDGYTF
v_gene: TRBV6-6; j_gene: TRBJ2-5; abundance: -; d_gene: -; CDR3nt: TGTGCCAGCAGTCCCTTGGTCGGGGGAAGTGTCGAGACCCAGTACTTC; CDR3aa: CASSPLVGGSVETQYF
v_gene: TRBV28; j_gene: TRBJ1-6; abundance: few; d_gene: TRBD1; CDR3nt: TGTGCCAGCAGTCCGGGACAGGCGAATTCACCCCTCCACTTT; CDR3aa: CASSPGQANSPLHF
v_gene: TRBV7-3; j_gene: TRBJ2-6; abundance: few; d_gene: TRBD2; CDR3nt: TGTGCCAGCAGCTTAAAGCGGGGCGGTCTCTCTGGGGCCAACGTCCTGACTTTC; CDR3aa: CASSLKRGGLSGANVLTF
v_gene: TRBV2; j_gene: TRBJ2-3; abundance: few; d_gene: -; CDR3nt: TGTGCCAGCAGTGTAGGACTGGCTAGCACAGATACGCAGTATTTT; CDR3aa: CASSVGLASTDTQYF
v_gene: TRBV6-5; j_gene: TRBJ1-2; abundance: few; d_gene: -; CDR3nt: TGTGCCAGCATAGTCGGGGGGAGACTCACCTTC; CDR3aa: CASIVGGRLTF
v_gene: TRBV27; j_gene: TRBJ2-7; abundance: -; d_gene: -; CDR3nt: TGTGCCAGCAGTTCTCCTTCCTACGAGCAGTACTTC; CDR3aa: CASSSPSYEQYF
v_gene: TRBV23-1; j_gene: TRBJ1-1; abundance: -; d_gene: -; CDR3nt: TGCGCCAGCAGTCCACAGACAGAGGCGGATACTGAAGCTTTCTTT; CDR3aa: CASSPQTEADTEAFF
v_gene: TRBV6-1; j_gene: TRBJ2-3; abundance: -; d_gene: TRBD2; CDR3nt: TGTGCCAGCAGTGAACGGGAGCGAGCGGGAGGGCCAGATACGCAGTATTTT; CDR3aa: CASSERERAGGPDTQYF
v_gene: TRBV4-1; j_gene: TRBJ1-6; abundance: -; d_gene: -; CDR3nt: TGCGCCAGCAGCCAGGACGACCGGGGGAGTAATTCACCCCTCCACTTT; CDR3aa: CASSQDDRGSNSPLHF
v_gene: TRBV19; j_gene: TRBJ2-5; abundance: few; d_gene: TRBD1; CDR3nt: TGTGCCAGTAGAGTCCGGGACAGCCAAGAGACCCAGTACTTC; CDR3aa: CASRVRDSQETQYF
v_gene: TRBV28; j_gene: TRBJ1-5; abundance: few; d_gene: -; CDR3nt: TGTGCCAGCAGTGGACAGTCTCGGATACAGCCCCAGCATTTT; CDR3aa: CASSGQSRIQPQHF
v_gene: TRBV4-3; j_gene: TRBJ2-6; abundance: -; d_gene: -; CDR3nt: TGCGCCAGCAGCCAGGCCCTGGGCGCTGGGGCCAACGTCCTGACTTTC; CDR3aa: CASSQALGAGANVLTF
v_gene: TRBV5-6; j_gene: TRBJ2-7; abundance: -; d_gene: TRBD2; CDR3nt: TGTGCCAGCAGCCCAAGACTAGCGGGAGGAACCAACGAGCAGTACTTC; CDR3aa: CASSPRLAGGTNEQYF
v_gene: TRBV7-3; j_gene: TRBJ1-2; abundance: -; d_gene: -; CDR3nt: TGTGCCAGCAGTTACGGGTTCGGGGGAGGCTACACCTTC; CDR3aa: CASSYGFGGGYTF
v_gene: TRBV19; j_gene: TRBJ2-3; abundance: few; d_gene: -; CDR3nt: TGTGCCAGTAGTCGTTTGGGCGGGGGCTTAACAGATACGCAGTATTTT; CDR3aa: CASSRLGGGLTDTQYF
v_gene: TRBV15; j_gene: TRBJ1-2; abundance: few; d_gene: -; CDR3nt: TGTGCCACCAGCAGTTTGGGGAACTCCGGGAGCTACACCTTC; CDR3aa: CATSSLGNSGSYTF
v_gene: TRBV7-8; j_gene: TRBJ2-5; abundance: once; d_gene: -; CDR3nt: TGTGCCAGCAGCACCCGACAGCTAGAGACCCAGTACTTC; CDR3aa: CASSTRQLETQYF
v_gene: TRBV11-1; j_gene: TRBJ2-7; abundance: -; d_gene: -; CDR3nt: TGTGCCAGCAGCCAGGACAGTTTTAGGGAGCAGTACTTC; CDR3aa: CASSQDSFREQYF
v_gene: TRBV7-2; j_gene: TRBJ1-4; abundance: -; d_gene: -; CDR3nt: TGTGCCAGCAGGGACACAGGCTCATCGGGTGAAAAACTGTTTTTT; CDR3aa: CASRDTGSSGEKLFF
v_gene: TRBV30; j_gene: TRBJ2-2; abundance: few; d_gene: TRBD2; CDR3nt: TGTGCCTGGAGGGGACTAAACACCGGGGAGCTGTTTTTT; CDR3aa: CAWRGLNTGELFF
v_gene: TRBV7-8; j_gene: TRBJ2-3; abundance: -; d_gene: -; CDR3nt: TGTGCCAGCAGCTTAGAAGGTAGCCCCCGGTATACGCAGTATTTT; CDR3aa: CASSLEGSPRYTQYF
v_gene: TRBV6-5; j_gene: TRBJ2-1; abundance: -; d_gene: -; CDR3nt: TGTGCCAGCGGTCTCGACGGAAACCACTACAACGAGCAGTTCTTC; CDR3aa: CASGLDGNHYNEQFF
v_gene: TRBV6-6; j_gene: TRBJ1-1; abundance: -; d_gene: TRBD1; CDR3nt: TGTGCCAGCACCGTTACATGGGACAGGGGAAGGGAAGCTTTCTTT; CDR3aa: CASTVTWDRGREAFF
v_gene: TRBV10-1; j_gene: TRBJ2-3; abundance: -; d_gene: -; CDR3nt: TGCGCCACTACCTCAGGACAGGGAGGGACAGATACGCAGTATTTT; CDR3aa: CATTSGQGGTDTQYF
v_gene: TRBV11-2; j_gene: TRBJ2-2; abundance: few; d_gene: -; CDR3nt: TGTGCCAGCAGCCTGCGAAGAGGCGCCGGGGAGCTGTTTTTT; CDR3aa: CASSLRRGAGELFF
v_gene: TRBV27; j_gene: TRBJ2-1; abundance: -; d_gene: -; CDR3nt: TGTGCCAGCAGTCCCTGGGGGGAGGTTTACAATGAGCAGTTCTTC; CDR3aa: CASSPWGEVYNEQFF
v_gene: TRBV13; j_gene: TRBJ1-1; abundance: -; d_gene: -; CDR3nt: TGTGCCAGCAGCCCAAACAGGGAAGCTTTCTTT; CDR3aa: CASSPNREAFF
v_gene: TRBV6-5; j_gene: TRBJ2-1; abundance: few; d_gene: TRBD1; CDR3nt: TGTGCCAGCAGTTACGGCACAGGGGTCTACAATGAGCAGTTCTTC; CDR3aa: CASSYGTGVYNEQFF